This T cell receptor beta chain comes out of a study of blood T cell repertoires in COVID-19. About the research overall: Samples came from the United States, Italy and Spain, spanning acute and convalescent COVID-19.

Patients at the Seattle site were enrolled during active infection and followed longitudinally. In the original analysis: The authors estimated nucleated cell counts from reference gene primer amplification. TCRdb's copy holds only in-frame clones and misses some; the assay was immunoSEQ multiplex PCR. V, J and clone size are taken as reported in that table, and D and trimming were inferred from the DNA itself. The data show 300,000 to 400,000 clones, 80% to 90% seen once. This CDR3 is 16 amino acids long. V lost 6 bases, J lost 10 bases, and 11 bases stayed unmatched. CDR1 is KGHSH, CDR2 LQKENI, per germline.

V usage is TRBV18 and J usage is TRBJ2-1, with 14 bases fitting TRBD2. The sample consisted of peripheral blood. The TCR sequence derives from a woman aged 45 to 65 with COVID-19, enrolled during active disease. The CDR3 sequence: CASSFSGTSGSGEQFF. As DNA, the CDR3 is TGTGCCAGCTCGTTTTCTGGGACTAGCGGGAGTGGCGAGCAGTTCTTC.